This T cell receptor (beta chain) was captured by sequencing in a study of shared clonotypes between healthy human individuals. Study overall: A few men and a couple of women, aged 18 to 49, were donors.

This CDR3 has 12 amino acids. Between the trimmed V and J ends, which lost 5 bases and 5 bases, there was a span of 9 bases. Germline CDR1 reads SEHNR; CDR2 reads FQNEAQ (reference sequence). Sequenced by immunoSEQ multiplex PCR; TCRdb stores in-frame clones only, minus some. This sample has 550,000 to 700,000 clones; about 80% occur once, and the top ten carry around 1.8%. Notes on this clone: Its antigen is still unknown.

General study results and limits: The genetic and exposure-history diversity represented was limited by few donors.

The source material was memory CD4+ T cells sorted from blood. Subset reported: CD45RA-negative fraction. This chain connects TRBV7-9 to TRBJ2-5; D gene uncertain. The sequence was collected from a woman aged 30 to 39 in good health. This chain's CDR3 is CASSTIEETQYF. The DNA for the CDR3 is TGTGCCAGCAGCACCATTGAGGAGACCCAGTACTTC.